These 21 T cell receptor beta chains originate from one sample sequenced in a study of regulatory T cells in long-lasting Graves disease. Indicated time point: newly diagnosed GD, antithyroid drugs for less than 3 months. With RNA extracted from PBMCs as input, the TCR library was made. Libraries of TCR beta came from iRepertoire HTBI primers plus Arm-PCR of CDR3 regions. TCRdb ran MiXCR on the multiplex PCR reads and lists one entry per CDR3 protein. The table includes roughly 500,000 distinct CDR3 sequences, around 13% detected once. These data also formed part of another study, on T cells in Graves' hyperthyroidism and ophthalmopathy.

Material: peripheral blood mononuclear cells (PBMCs), obtained at new diagnosis, from a patient treated with antithyroid drugs. These receptor sequences come from a woman aged 45-65 years with Graves disease.

The chain has TRBV7-9 and TRBJ2-7; D perhaps matches TRBD2 (7 bases). This CDR3 is built from 16 residues. With 2 bases removed from V and 5 bases from J, the gap between germline ends came to 19 bases. From germline, CDR1 is SEHNR and CDR2 FQNEAQ (reference sequence). CDR3 protein: CASSLPNRGGTNEQYF. CDR3 DNA sequence: TGTGCCAGCAGCTTACCTAACAGAGGGGGGACTAACGAGCAGTACTTC.

A word on this clonotype: A much larger clone is a single base away; this may be a read error. The chain is built from TRBV2 and TRBJ2-1; D remains unclear. Germline V gene sequence: CDR1 SNHLY, CDR2 FYNNEI. The V end was cut by 4 bases, the J end by 10 bases, with 20 bases between. CDR3 length: 15 amino acids. The chain's CDR3 is CASSGLQRAGYEQFF. The CDR3 DNA sequence: TGTGCCAGCAGTGGGCTACAGCGAGCAGGCTACGAGCAGTTCTTC.

This clonotype has ten or more counts. This chain links TRBV28 with TRBJ2-7; 9 nucleotides agree with TRBD2. Germline CDR1 MDHEN, CDR2 SYDVKM. The CDR3 has 17 residues. J lost 2 bases, V lost 5 bases, and 13 bases had no gene match. The CDR3 DNA reads TGTGCCAGCAGTCGCCGCGGGAGGGCCCTTGGCACCTACGAGCAGTACTTC. Protein sequence: CASSRRGRALGTYEQYF.

This rearrangement joins TRBV6-9 to TRBJ2-1; TRBD2 matches at 7 bases. The germline CDR1 and CDR2 sequences are MNHGY and SVAAGI. The CDR3 runs to 14 residues. The V and J ends lost 3 bases and 6 bases, in that order; junction bases with no gene match: 5. CDR3 protein: CASSYAGEGNEQFF. CDR3 in DNA: TGTGCCAGCAGTTACGCGGGAGAGGGCAATGAGCAGTTCTTC.

Ten or more counts support this clonotype. The chain carries TRBV6-5 and TRBJ2-1; tentatively, D is TRBD2 (5 bases). Deletions cut 4 bases from V and 7 bases from J, with 20 bases between. The CDR3 extends over 16 amino acids. CDR1 MNHEY and CDR2 SVGAGI come from the germline V gene. The CDR3 sequence: CASSSFSFGVRNEQFF. The CDR3 bases are TGTGCCAGCAGTTCTTTTTCTTTCGGGGTTCGGAATGAGCAGTTCTTC.

With regard to this clonotype: This could be a read error, since a much larger clone is one nucleotide away. CDR3 sequence reads: CANSHSTSGSNLETQYF. DNA of the CDR3: TGTGCCAACAGCCATTCGACTAGCGGGAGTAACTTAGAGACCCAGTACTTC. The chain employs TRBV7-8 and TRBJ2-5, with 12 bases lining up with TRBD2. The CDR3 spans 17 residues. From germline, CDR1 is SGHVS and CDR2 FQNEAQ.

In this sample, this clonotype turned up many times. The rearrangement links TRBV7-8 to TRBJ1-4, with D uncertain. The V gene lost 1 base and the J gene lost 5 bases, with 11 bases spanning the gap. The germline CDR1 and CDR2 sequences are SGHVS and FQNEAQ. CDR3 size: 15 residues. CDR3 loop: CASSLVGARNEKLFF. DNA for the CDR3: TGTGCCAGCAGCTTAGTCGGCGCCCGAAATGAAAAACTGTTTTTT.

This clonotype was observed many times. The chain uses TRBV7-3 and TRBJ2-3; 10 positions agree with TRBD1. Germline lookup yields CDR1 SGHTA and CDR2 FQGTGA. The CDR3 has 15 amino acids. J gave up 6 bases and V 6 bases, and 9 bases lay outside the gene matches. The CDR3 reads CASRQTGQGTDTQYF. CDR3 coding DNA: TGTGCCAGCAGACAAACGGGACAGGGGACGGATACGCAGTATTTT.

The chain employs TRBV7-2 and TRBJ1-1, with D possibly TRBD1 on 5 matching bases. The CDR3 totals 15 residues. Germline lookup yields CDR1 SGHTA and CDR2 FQGNSA. Trimming took 6 bases from V and 4 from J, leaving 18 bases between them. The CDR3 loop reads CASRPGSMESTEAFF. CDR3 coding DNA: TGTGCCAGCAGACCAGGGTCAATGGAATCCACTGAAGCTTTCTTT.

This clonotype was counted between two and nine times. The chain employs TRBV20-1 and TRBJ2-7, with 11 bases matching TRBD2. Germline assignment: CDR1 DFQATT and CDR2 SNEGSKA (reference sequence). After removal of 2 bases from V and 4 bases from J, the junction contained 16 bases not matched to a gene. There are 18 residues in the CDR3. Here the CDR3 DNA reads TGCAGTGCTAGACCCCGGGGGTTAGCGGGAGGGACGGTATACGAGCAGTACTTC. Protein sequence: CSARPRGLAGGTVYEQYF.

In its sample, this clonotype was seen many times. The chain joins TRBV13 to TRBJ2-1, with 10 bases that match TRBD1. The CDR3 is 15 residues long. Germline V gene data show CDR1 as PRHDT and CDR2 as FYEKMQ (reference sequence). V was pared by 4 bases and J by 7 bases, with 7 bases of the junction left unmatched. CDR3 loop: CASSSRDRGWNEQFF. In DNA, the CDR3 is TGTGCCAGCAGCTCCCGGGACAGGGGCTGGAATGAGCAGTTCTTC.

This clonotype was observed many times. The chain is built from TRBV6-2 or TRBV6-3 and TRBJ2-1; D may be TRBD1 or TRBD2 (5 bases each). Germline V gene lookup returns CDR1 MNHEY and CDR2 SVGEGT. The CDR3 is 17 amino acids. V lost 5 bases and J lost 8, with 25 bases in between. CDR3 loop: CASSVRGPGDWGDEQFF. CDR3 sequence (DNA): TGTGCCAGCAGTGTCCGAGGCCCCGGGGATTGGGGCGATGAGCAGTTCTTC.

This clonotype was seen at least ten times. This sequence joins TRBV7-2 and TRBJ2-7; weak D call: TRBD2 (6 bases). Germline values: CDR1 SGHTA, CDR2 FQGNSA. V lost 3 bases and J lost 2, with 8 bases in between. The CDR3 is 13 amino acids. In DNA, the CDR3 is TGTGCCAGCAGCTTCTGGGGGGCCTACGAGCAGTACTTC. Translated, it gives CASSFWGAYEQYF.

In its sample, this clonotype was seen many times. The V gene is TRBV28, the J gene TRBJ2-5; D gene uncertain. Germline V gene sequence: CDR1 MDHEN, CDR2 SYDVKM. The CDR3 spans 15 residues. Trimming shortened V by 0 bases and J by 0 bases, and 8 bases separated the two germline ends. In DNA, the CDR3 is TGTGCCAGCAGTTTATGGGTCGATAACCAAGAGACCCAGTACTTC. This gives the protein CASSLWVDNQETQYF. Using reference TRBV28 and TRBJ2-5 for the parts outside the CDR3, the full variable domain is DVKVTQSSRYLVKRTGEKVFLECVQDMDHENMFWYRQDPGLGLRLIYFSYDVKMKEKGDIPEGYSVSREKKERFSLILESASTNQTSMYLCASSLWVDNQETQYFGPGTRLLVL.

Many counts were recorded for this clonotype. The CDR3 protein is CASSPPERVWGPDTQYF. The CDR3 DNA reads as TGTGCCAGCAGTCCCCCCGAGCGGGTGTGGGGTCCAGATACGCAGTATTTT. The V call is TRBV28, the J call TRBJ2-3; tentative D call: TRBD2 (6 bases). CDR1 is MDHEN, CDR2 SYDVKM, per germline. Trimming removed 5 bases from V and 4 bases from J, with 22 bases in between. The CDR3 covers 17 residues.

In this sample, this clonotype turned up many times. V gene TRBV4-1 combines with J gene TRBJ2-7, with TRBD2 as a possible D gene (6 bases). Per the germline V gene, CDR1 is MGHRA and CDR2 is YSYEKL. This CDR3 comprises 15 residues. V was pared by 3 bases and J by 3 bases, with 15 bases between. Here the CDR3 DNA reads TGCGCCAGCAGCCATTCCCCGGGAGAGGGCTACGAGCAGTACTTC. Residues: CASSHSPGEGYEQYF.

This chain connects TRBV2 to TRBJ2-5; 9 bases are a match to TRBD1. V was pared by 7 bases and J by 5 bases, with 5 bases of the junction left unmatched. This CDR3 region has 13 residues. Germline loops: CDR1 SNHLY, CDR2 FYNNEI. CDR3 nucleotides: TGTGCCAGCACCGGGACAGGGAGCGAGACCCAGTACTTC. Its translation is CASTGTGSETQYF.

This clonotype was observed many times. The chain combines TRBV2 with TRBJ2-3; D is possibly TRBD2 (7 bases). The CDR3 extends over 16 amino acids. V was trimmed by 4 bases and J by 5 bases, leaving 19 bases between them. Germline V gives CDR1 SNHLY, CDR2 FYNNEI. This CDR3 reads CASSAEGGRAGDTQYF. CDR3 bases: TGTGCCAGCAGTGCCGAGGGGGGGAGGGCCGGAGATACGCAGTATTTT.

This clonotype was observed many times. The chain recombines TRBV7-9 with TRBJ2-7; D is unresolved. V lost 4 bases to trimming and J lost 6 bases, with 10 bases between them. Germline-derived CDR1 and CDR2 are SEHNR and FQNEAQ (reference sequence). CDR3 size: 12 residues. CDR3 nucleotide sequence: TGTGCCAGCAGCTCAGAAGCGCTCGAGCAGTACTTC. Residues: CASSSEALEQYF. Drawing the rest from reference TRBV7-9 and TRBJ2-7, the complete variable domain is DTGVSQNPRHKITKRGQNVTFRCDPISEHNRLYWYRQTLGQGPEFLTYFQNEAQLEKSRLLSDRFSAERPKGSFSTLEIQRTEQGDSAMYLCASSSEALEQYFGPGTRLTVT.

This clonotype was recorded many times. V gene TRBV6-1 combines with J gene TRBJ2-7, with D possibly TRBD2 on 5 matching bases. V shed 6 bases and J shed 0 bases, with 18 bases lying between them. Germline loops: CDR1 MNHNS, CDR2 SASEGT. This CDR3 is built from 16 residues. In nucleotides, the CDR3 is TGTGCCAGCAGACGAGGGCTCGGGCGGAGCTCCTACGAGCAGTACTTC. Encoded protein: CASRRGLGRSSYEQYF.

This clonotype was detected many times. The chain couples TRBV30 to TRBJ2-7; tentative D call: TRBD2 (5 bases). Trimming left V 1 base short and J 2 bases short, with 9 bases between. Germline V gives CDR1 GTSNPN, CDR2 SVGIG (reference sequence). This CDR3 region has 13 residues. In DNA, the CDR3 is TGTGCCTGGAGTGGACTAAGCACCTACGAGCAGTACTTC. Translating gives CAWSGLSTYEQYF.